Listed below are T cell receptor beta chains from one sample, sequenced in a study of T-cell memory formation after mild COVID-19. TCRdb re-analysed the 5' RACE reads in MiXCR, keeping a single row per CDR3 protein. This sample yields 150,000 to 200,000 distinct CDR3 sequences, of which 15% to 20% are seen a single time; approximately 2.2% belongs to the top ten. Sequenced material: PBMCs or a T cell subset sorted from them (not recorded which). These receptors were taken from an adult woman who had mild COVID-19 (a few samples of this study predate the infection). Cell type and time point are not known. Both conserved end residues are part of each CDR3. The order of the fields is V gene, clone size, J gene, D gene, CDR3 DNA, CDR3 protein. The D gene is left open where the match is weak. Clone size is not always given. Where it is, it says once, few, many or a class for expanded clones.

v_gene: TRBV6-6
abundance: .
j_gene: TRBJ2-1
d_gene: TRBD2
CDR3nt: TGTGCCAGCAGTTACTACCTAGCGGGGGGGCGGAATGAGCAGTTCTTC
CDR3aa: CASSYYLAGGRNEQFF

v_gene: TRBV6-5
abundance: .
j_gene: TRBJ2-7
d_gene: TRBD2
CDR3nt: TGTGCCAGCAGTCCCCGGACTAGCGGCAATAAATACGAGCAGTACTTC
CDR3aa: CASSPRTSGNKYEQYF

v_gene: TRBV12-3/TRBV12-4
abundance: .
j_gene: TRBJ2-5
d_gene: .
CDR3nt: TGTGCCAGCAGTTTAGGACACGCCTCGTCGACCCAGTACTTC
CDR3aa: CASSLGHASSTQYF

v_gene: TRBV2
abundance: .
j_gene: TRBJ2-2
d_gene: TRBD2
CDR3nt: TGTGCCAGCAGTGGCCCTAGCGGGGGGCCCAACACCGGGGAGCTGTTTTTT
CDR3aa: CASSGPSGGPNTGELFF

v_gene: TRBV5-1
abundance: .
j_gene: TRBJ2-1
d_gene: TRBD2
CDR3nt: TGCGCCAGCAGCACCAGTGGACTAGCGGGAAGCTACAATGAGCAGTTCTTC
CDR3aa: CASSTSGLAGSYNEQFF

v_gene: TRBV5-1
abundance: many
j_gene: TRBJ2-1
d_gene: TRBD2
CDR3nt: TGCGCCAGCAGCCCCGGGGGGAGCTCCTACAATGAGCAGTTCTTC
CDR3aa: CASSPGGSSYNEQFF

v_gene: TRBV7-8
abundance: few
j_gene: TRBJ2-1
d_gene: .
CDR3nt: TGTGCCAGCAGCTTAAGCGAGTTGGCCGAGCAGTTCTTC
CDR3aa: CASSLSELAEQFF

v_gene: TRBV5-1
abundance: .
j_gene: TRBJ1-2
d_gene: TRBD1
CDR3nt: TGCGCCAGCAGGGCAACAGCGGGCCGGGACAGTGGGTATGGCTACACCTTC
CDR3aa: CASRATAGRDSGYGYTF

v_gene: TRBV12-3/TRBV12-4
abundance: .
j_gene: TRBJ1-1
d_gene: .
CDR3nt: TGTGCCAGCAGTAGGGGGGATGAAGCTTTCTTT
CDR3aa: CASSRGDEAFF

v_gene: TRBV20-1
abundance: few
j_gene: TRBJ2-4
d_gene: .
CDR3nt: TGCAGTGCTATTCCGGGCCCCCCCAAAAACATTCAGTACTTC
CDR3aa: CSAIPGPPKNIQYF

v_gene: TRBV3-1
abundance: .
j_gene: TRBJ2-7
d_gene: TRBD1
CDR3nt: TGTGCCAGCAGCCAAGGGGGACAGGGGCACGAGCAGTACTTC
CDR3aa: CASSQGGQGHEQYF

v_gene: TRBV6-5
abundance: .
j_gene: TRBJ1-2
d_gene: .
CDR3nt: TGTGCCAGCTATCCCGGGGGTGCTAACGGCTACACCTTC
CDR3aa: CASYPGGANGYTF

v_gene: TRBV6-1
abundance: few
j_gene: TRBJ2-1
d_gene: .
CDR3nt: TGTGCCAGCATGGATGGCGGCTCCTACAATGAGCAGTTCTTC
CDR3aa: CASMDGGSYNEQFF

v_gene: TRBV5-1
abundance: .
j_gene: TRBJ1-1
d_gene: .
CDR3nt: TGCGCCAGCAGCTTCGAGGTGAACACTGAAGCTTTCTTT
CDR3aa: CASSFEVNTEAFF

v_gene: TRBV21-1
abundance: .
j_gene: TRBJ2-7
d_gene: .
CDR3nt: TGTGCCAGCAGCCCCCATGACATCTACGAGCAGTACTTC
CDR3aa: CASSPHDIYEQYF

v_gene: TRBV12-3/TRBV12-4
abundance: few
j_gene: TRBJ2-1
d_gene: TRBD2
CDR3nt: TGTGCCAGCACCCTTAGCGGGCTAGACTACAATGAGCAGTTCTTC
CDR3aa: CASTLSGLDYNEQFF

v_gene: TRBV5-4
abundance: .
j_gene: TRBJ2-2
d_gene: .
CDR3nt: TGTGCCAGCAGCTTGCCCTTCGGGGGGCTAAACACCGGGGAGCTGTTTTTT
CDR3aa: CASSLPFGGLNTGELFF

v_gene: TRBV5-1
abundance: few
j_gene: TRBJ2-3
d_gene: .
CDR3nt: TGCGCCAGCGGTCCCGGGAGTACAGTTGGAGATACGCAGTATTTT
CDR3aa: CASGPGSTVGDTQYF

v_gene: TRBV6-6
abundance: .
j_gene: TRBJ2-7
d_gene: .
CDR3nt: TGTGCCAGCAGCCCAAGTTCGGGACGGATAACCTACGAGCAGTACTTC
CDR3aa: CASSPSSGRITYEQYF

v_gene: TRBV5-6
abundance: few
j_gene: TRBJ2-1
d_gene: .
CDR3nt: TGTGCCAGCAGCTTGTTAAGTTTAGAGGGCCTAGCGTACAATGAGCAGTTCTTC
CDR3aa: CASSLLSLEGLAYNEQFF

v_gene: TRBV6-2/TRBV6-3
abundance: .
j_gene: TRBJ2-3
d_gene: TRBD2
CDR3nt: TGTGCCAGCAGCCCGGGGAGGACTAGCGGGAGGCCACAGAGCACAGATACGCAGTATTTT
CDR3aa: CASSPGRTSGRPQSTDTQYF

v_gene: TRBV6-5
abundance: few
j_gene: TRBJ1-6
d_gene: .
CDR3nt: TGTGCCAGCAGTTACCTCCCAGACAGAAATTCACCCCTCCACTTT
CDR3aa: CASSYLPDRNSPLHF

v_gene: TRBV29-1
abundance: .
j_gene: TRBJ1-2
d_gene: TRBD1
CDR3nt: TGCAGCGTTGTCGAGGGGACAGGAGCTAACTATGGCTACACCTTC
CDR3aa: CSVVEGTGANYGYTF

v_gene: TRBV5-5
abundance: .
j_gene: TRBJ2-1
d_gene: TRBD2
CDR3nt: TGTGCCAGCAGCCCTCCGGGACTAGCCTCCAATGAGCAGTTCTTC
CDR3aa: CASSPPGLASNEQFF

v_gene: TRBV12-3/TRBV12-4
abundance: .
j_gene: TRBJ2-7
d_gene: TRBD2
CDR3nt: TGTGCCAGCAGCCCGACCACTAGCGGCTCCTACGAGCAGTACTTC
CDR3aa: CASSPTTSGSYEQYF

v_gene: TRBV29-1
abundance: .
j_gene: TRBJ2-5
d_gene: TRBD2
CDR3nt: TGCAGCGTTGAAGATGCGGGGGGGCTGGAGACCCAGTACTTC
CDR3aa: CSVEDAGGLETQYF

v_gene: TRBV6-5
abundance: many
j_gene: TRBJ2-7
d_gene: .
CDR3nt: TGTGCCAGCAGTTACGCCTACGAGCAGTACTTC
CDR3aa: CASSYAYEQYF

v_gene: TRBV5-1
abundance: .
j_gene: TRBJ2-5
d_gene: TRBD2
CDR3nt: TGCGCCAGCAGCTTGGGTGGGACTAGCGGGATGGAGACCCAGTACTTC
CDR3aa: CASSLGGTSGMETQYF

v_gene: TRBV24-1
abundance: .
j_gene: TRBJ2-1
d_gene: TRBD1
CDR3nt: TGTGCCACCAGTGATGTGAGGACAGGGGGCTACAATGAGCAGTTCTTC
CDR3aa: CATSDVRTGGYNEQFF

v_gene: TRBV5-1
abundance: many
j_gene: TRBJ2-3
d_gene: .
CDR3nt: TGCGCCAGCAGCGAGGGGGTCGGCCCAGATACGCAGTATTTT
CDR3aa: CASSEGVGPDTQYF

v_gene: TRBV4-2
abundance: .
j_gene: TRBJ2-6
d_gene: TRBD2
CDR3nt: TGTGCCAGCAGCCCAGCCTCTAGAACGGGAGGGCCGGGGAGGGCCAACGTCCTGACTTTC
CDR3aa: CASSPASRTGGPGRANVLTF

v_gene: TRBV5-6
abundance: .
j_gene: TRBJ2-7
d_gene: .
CDR3nt: TGTGCCAGCAGTCCGGAGATGCGGGGCTACGAGCAGTACTTC
CDR3aa: CASSPEMRGYEQYF

v_gene: TRBV3-1
abundance: once
j_gene: TRBJ2-1
d_gene: TRBD2
CDR3nt: TGTGCCAGCAGCCGAGGAGCGGGGGGGCCTAATGAGCAGTTCTTC
CDR3aa: CASSRGAGGPNEQFF

v_gene: TRBV12-3/TRBV12-4
abundance: .
j_gene: TRBJ2-4
d_gene: .
CDR3nt: TGTGCCAGCCAAGACGTCGCCAAAAACATTCAGTACTTC
CDR3aa: CASQDVAKNIQYF

v_gene: TRBV20-1
abundance: .
j_gene: TRBJ2-7
d_gene: .
CDR3nt: TGCAGTGCTGCTTACGGGCCGCATAGCTCCTACGAGCAGTACTTC
CDR3aa: CSAAYGPHSSYEQYF

v_gene: TRBV6-4
abundance: .
j_gene: TRBJ2-3
d_gene: .
CDR3nt: TGTGCCAGCAGTGACTCGATGCTGACAGATACGCAGTATTTT
CDR3aa: CASSDSMLTDTQYF

v_gene: TRBV5-6
abundance: .
j_gene: TRBJ1-5
d_gene: .
CDR3nt: TGTGCCAGCAGCTGGGGAGGGGGTGACCAGCCCCAGCATTTT
CDR3aa: CASSWGGGDQPQHF

v_gene: TRBV27
abundance: .
j_gene: TRBJ1-2
d_gene: .
CDR3nt: TGTGCCAGCAGTTTATCCCACGACACCTTACGTGGCTACACCTTC
CDR3aa: CASSLSHDTLRGYTF

v_gene: TRBV14
abundance: .
j_gene: TRBJ2-3
d_gene: TRBD2
CDR3nt: TGTGCCAGCAGCCAAGTCGAGCGGGGGAAAGATACGCAGTATTTT
CDR3aa: CASSQVERGKDTQYF

v_gene: TRBV7-9
abundance: .
j_gene: TRBJ1-1
d_gene: .
CDR3nt: TGTGCCAGCAGCTTTGAGGGGGGTCTGACTGAAGCTTTCTTT
CDR3aa: CASSFEGGLTEAFF

v_gene: TRBV6-5
abundance: .
j_gene: TRBJ1-1
d_gene: .
CDR3nt: TGTGCCAGCAGTTACGCAACAGGAAGCATGAACACTGAAGCTTTCTTT
CDR3aa: CASSYATGSMNTEAFF

v_gene: TRBV7-9
abundance: .
j_gene: TRBJ2-1
d_gene: .
CDR3nt: TGTGCCAGCAGCCGACGCGGGACGGATGAGCAGTTCTTC
CDR3aa: CASSRRGTDEQFF

v_gene: TRBV7-9
abundance: .
j_gene: TRBJ2-1
d_gene: .
CDR3nt: TGTGCCAGCAACATTGCGGTCGTTCACAATGAGCAGTTCTTC
CDR3aa: CASNIAVVHNEQFF

v_gene: TRBV12-3/TRBV12-4
abundance: few
j_gene: TRBJ1-5
d_gene: TRBD1
CDR3nt: TGTGCCAGCAGTCCCGGGACAGGGGGTTTGAAGAGCAATCAGCCCCAGCATTTT
CDR3aa: CASSPGTGGLKSNQPQHF

v_gene: TRBV5-1
abundance: few
j_gene: TRBJ2-7
d_gene: TRBD1
CDR3nt: TGCGCCAGCAGCTTGGGTCACCGGGACAGCTACGAGCAGTACTTC
CDR3aa: CASSLGHRDSYEQYF

v_gene: TRBV9
abundance: few
j_gene: TRBJ2-2
d_gene: .
CDR3nt: TGTGCCAGCAGCGTCCGGGGGGCAGAGGCCGGGGAGCTGTTTTTT
CDR3aa: CASSVRGAEAGELFF

v_gene: TRBV5-1
abundance: .
j_gene: TRBJ2-1
d_gene: .
CDR3nt: .
CDR3aa: CASSTSEARGNEQFF

v_gene: TRBV7-2
abundance: .
j_gene: TRBJ2-5
d_gene: .
CDR3nt: TGTGCCAGCAGCTTAGGGAGAAAGACCCAGTACTTC
CDR3aa: CASSLGRKTQYF

v_gene: TRBV5-1
abundance: .
j_gene: TRBJ2-7
d_gene: .
CDR3nt: TGCGCCAGCAGCTTGGGAACAGCGGACTTATACGAGCAGTACTTC
CDR3aa: CASSLGTADLYEQYF

v_gene: TRBV7-2
abundance: .
j_gene: TRBJ2-5
d_gene: TRBD2
CDR3nt: TGTGCCAGCAGCTTAGGTCTAGCGGGAGTTAGACAAGAGACCAAGTACTTC
CDR3aa: CASSLGLAGVRQETKYF

v_gene: TRBV4-1
abundance: .
j_gene: TRBJ2-1
d_gene: .
CDR3nt: TGCGCCAGCAGCCAAGCGTCCGGAGGGTCCCTGTCCCCACCCGGAGAGCAGTTCTTC
CDR3aa: CASSQASGGSLSPPGEQFF

v_gene: TRBV4-2
abundance: few
j_gene: TRBJ2-1
d_gene: TRBD2
CDR3nt: TGTGCCAGCAGCCAACGGACTAGCGGGACTTACAATGAGCAGTTCTTC
CDR3aa: CASSQRTSGTYNEQFF

v_gene: TRBV6-2/TRBV6-3
abundance: .
j_gene: TRBJ2-7
d_gene: TRBD2
CDR3nt: TGTGCCAGCAGTTCAGGGACTAGCGGGAGCGACGAGCAGTACTTC
CDR3aa: CASSSGTSGSDEQYF

v_gene: TRBV7-2
abundance: few
j_gene: TRBJ2-6
d_gene: .
CDR3nt: TGTGCCAGCAGCCCCTCCCAGGGAACCTCTGGGGCCAACGTCCTGACTTTC
CDR3aa: CASSPSQGTSGANVLTF